This T cell receptor beta chain was sequenced for a study of blood T cell repertoires in COVID-19. About the research overall: The United States, Italy and Spain provided the acute and convalescent COVID-19 samples. T cells, B-cell-depleted T cells, or PBMCs provided the cDNA or gDNA that served as material.

Profiled with immunoSEQ multiplex PCR; TCRdb holds only in-frame clones, not every one. Of around 270,000 clones in the sample, over 80% were seen once. V shed 7 bases and J shed 3 bases, with 13 bases lying between them. CDR1 and CDR2 (germline): MNHEY, SVGEGT. This CDR3 has 13 residues. Sequencing was carried out using peripheral blood. The receptor was derived from a woman aged 35 to 49 who had recovered from COVID-19. This chain joins TRBV6-2 or TRBV6-3 and TRBJ2-7; the D gene is possibly TRBD2 (6 bases). CDR3 nucleotide sequence: TGTGCCAGCATCCCAGCGGAGGGCTACGAGCAGTACTTC. Translating gives CASIPAEGYEQYF.